The rows below give T cell receptor beta chains drawn from one sample of a study of blood T cell repertoires in COVID-19. The method was immunoSEQ multiplex PCR; TCRdb's version includes in-frame clones alone and lacks a portion of them. Counted here are around 130,000 clones, about 80% occurring once; the ten biggest clones make up around 8%. The sequencing sample was made of peripheral blood. These receptors all come from a human donor in a cohort sampled during active COVID-19. Each CDR3 is given with its conserved first and last residue. A D gene is named only where the DNA matches it firmly. Rows give clone size only sometimes, using once, few, many, or a class for an expanded clone.

d_call: NA; v_call: TRBV5-6; j_call: TRBJ1-6; clone_size: NA; cdr3_nt: TGTGCCAGCAGCTTGCGCGGGCCTAGAAATAATTCACCCCTCCACTTT; cdr3_aa: CASSLRGPRNNSPLHF
d_call: NA; v_call: TRBV4-2; j_call: TRBJ1-2; clone_size: NA; cdr3_nt: TGTGCCAGCAGCCAAGTTTTCACTGATAGCAGCCTCTATGGCTACACCTTC; cdr3_aa: CASSQVFTDSSLYGYTF
d_call: TRBD1; v_call: TRBV12-3/TRBV12-4; j_call: TRBJ1-1; clone_size: NA; cdr3_nt: TGTGCCAGCAGTCAGGACAGGGTATCTTTCTTT; cdr3_aa: CASSQDRVSFF
d_call: NA; v_call: TRBV7-2; j_call: TRBJ2-3; clone_size: NA; cdr3_nt: TGTGCCAGCAGCCCGCGCCACAGATCCACAGATACGCAGTATTTT; cdr3_aa: CASSPRHRSTDTQYF
d_call: TRBD2; v_call: TRBV29-1; j_call: TRBJ2-3; clone_size: NA; cdr3_nt: TGCAGCGCGTCCGGACTAGCGGGGGCTCGCACAGATACGCAGTATTTT; cdr3_aa: CSASGLAGARTDTQYF
d_call: TRBD1; v_call: TRBV2; j_call: TRBJ1-6; clone_size: NA; cdr3_nt: TGTGCCAGCAGAGGGGACAGGGGGTTTTCACCCCTCCACTTT; cdr3_aa: CASRGDRGFSPLHF
d_call: TRBD1; v_call: TRBV6-5; j_call: TRBJ2-7; clone_size: NA; cdr3_nt: TGTGCCAGCAGTTACCGAGGGACAGGGGGATACGAGCAGTACTTC; cdr3_aa: CASSYRGTGGYEQYF
d_call: NA; v_call: TRBV18; j_call: TRBJ1-1; clone_size: NA; cdr3_nt: TGTGCCAGCTCCCGGGATTGGGTTAAGGTAGGCACTGAAGCTTTCTTT; cdr3_aa: CASSRDWVKVGTEAFF
d_call: NA; v_call: TRBV12-5; j_call: TRBJ2-7; clone_size: NA; cdr3_nt: TGTGCTAGTAGCCAGGGGCTCTCCTACGAGCAGTACTTC; cdr3_aa: CASSQGLSYEQYF
d_call: NA; v_call: TRBV6-6; j_call: TRBJ1-1; clone_size: NA; cdr3_nt: TGTGCCAGCAGTTACAGGGGCGCTGAAGCTTTCTTT; cdr3_aa: CASSYRGAEAFF
d_call: NA; v_call: TRBV19; j_call: TRBJ1-1; clone_size: NA; cdr3_nt: TGTGCCAGTAGTATACAGGGGAGAAGGACTGAAGCTTTCTTT; cdr3_aa: CASSIQGRRTEAFF
d_call: NA; v_call: TRBV29-1; j_call: TRBJ2-2; clone_size: once; cdr3_nt: TGCAGCGCCGGGACACCATTAACCGGGGAGCTGTTTTTT; cdr3_aa: CSAGTPLTGELFF
d_call: TRBD1; v_call: TRBV2; j_call: TRBJ2-7; clone_size: once; cdr3_nt: TGTGCCAGCAGTGGGGGACAGGTTAGCTCCTACGAGCAGTACTTC; cdr3_aa: CASSGGQVSSYEQYF
d_call: NA; v_call: TRBV10-2; j_call: TRBJ2-2; clone_size: NA; cdr3_nt: TGCGCCAGCTCCGACTACACCGGGGAGCTGTTTTTT; cdr3_aa: CASSDYTGELFF
d_call: TRBD1; v_call: TRBV5-1; j_call: TRBJ1-3; clone_size: NA; cdr3_nt: TGCGCCAGCATGCGGTCAGGGGGCTCAGGAAACACCATATATTTT; cdr3_aa: CASMRSGGSGNTIYF
d_call: NA; v_call: TRBV7-6; j_call: TRBJ2-7; clone_size: once; cdr3_nt: TGTGCCAGCAGCATATCCGGGGCCTACGAGCAGTACTTC; cdr3_aa: CASSISGAYEQYF
d_call: NA; v_call: TRBV4-1; j_call: TRBJ1-1; clone_size: NA; cdr3_nt: TGCGCCAGCAGCCAAGTTCCGGGGACAAGAGGCACTGAAGCTTTCTTT; cdr3_aa: CASSQVPGTRGTEAFF
d_call: NA; v_call: TRBV11-2; j_call: TRBJ1-6; clone_size: NA; cdr3_nt: TGTGCCAGCAGCTTAGGAAAAGCTTCACCCCTCCACTTT; cdr3_aa: CASSLGKASPLHF
d_call: NA; v_call: TRBV5-6; j_call: TRBJ1-3; clone_size: NA; cdr3_nt: TGTGCCAGCAGCTTGCGTCAGGGGAGACCCTCTGGAAACACCATATATTTT; cdr3_aa: CASSLRQGRPSGNTIYF
d_call: TRBD1; v_call: TRBV3-1/TRBV3-2; j_call: TRBJ2-7; clone_size: NA; cdr3_nt: TGTGCCAGCAGCCAACGGGACAGGGGTCCCGAGCAGTACTTC; cdr3_aa: CASSQRDRGPEQYF
d_call: TRBD1; v_call: TRBV10-3; j_call: TRBJ1-5; clone_size: NA; cdr3_nt: TGTGCCATCAGTGAGTCTCGGACAGGGGGCTTGGGTGGTGGCAATCAGCCCCAGCATTTT; cdr3_aa: CAISESRTGGLGGGNQPQHF
d_call: TRBD1; v_call: TRBV27; j_call: TRBJ2-3; clone_size: once; cdr3_nt: TGTGCCAGCAGTCCGGGACAGGGGAGAACAGATACGCAGTATTTT; cdr3_aa: CASSPGQGRTDTQYF
d_call: TRBD1; v_call: TRBV10-1; j_call: TRBJ2-3; clone_size: once; cdr3_nt: TGCGCCAGCAGTGTTATACAGGGGGCTGGCACAGATACGCAGTATTTT; cdr3_aa: CASSVIQGAGTDTQYF
d_call: NA; v_call: TRBV3-1/TRBV3-2; j_call: TRBJ1-1; clone_size: NA; cdr3_nt: TGTGCCAGCAGCCGAGCGAGTAGCACTGAAGCTTTCTTT; cdr3_aa: CASSRASSTEAFF
d_call: TRBD1; v_call: TRBV5-6; j_call: TRBJ2-7; clone_size: NA; cdr3_nt: TGTGCCAGCAGCGTTGACAGGGTCGCCTACGAGCAGTACTTC; cdr3_aa: CASSVDRVAYEQYF
d_call: NA; v_call: TRBV28; j_call: TRBJ1-5; clone_size: NA; cdr3_nt: TGTGCCAGCAGTCTCCACAGGCTCCTTCAGCCCCAGCATTTT; cdr3_aa: CASSLHRLLQPQHF
d_call: TRBD1; v_call: TRBV5-1; j_call: TRBJ1-6; clone_size: NA; cdr3_nt: TGCGCCAGCAGCCGGATCACAGGGGGCGGCAATTCACCCCTCCACTTT; cdr3_aa: CASSRITGGGNSPLHF
d_call: NA; v_call: TRBV11-2; j_call: TRBJ1-1; clone_size: NA; cdr3_nt: TGTGCCAGCAGCTTTAGGGGCCATAACACTGAAGCTTTCTTT; cdr3_aa: CASSFRGHNTEAFF
d_call: NA; v_call: TRBV7-3; j_call: TRBJ2-5; clone_size: NA; cdr3_nt: TGTGCCAGCAGCTTAGGTTCCCGGCAAGAGACCCAGTACTTC; cdr3_aa: CASSLGSRQETQYF
d_call: NA; v_call: TRBV21-1; j_call: TRBJ1-5; clone_size: NA; cdr3_nt: TGTGCCAGCAGCTCCCAGGACAGGGTGGGCAATCAGCCCCAGCATTTT; cdr3_aa: CASSSQDRVGNQPQHF